This passage covers 22 T cell receptor beta chains from one sample sequenced in a study of blood T cells in healthy people across ages. Sample-barcoded 5' priming and a J-beta primer mix drove a second PCR of about 6 to 11 cycles. TCRdb reprocessed the 5' RACE reads via MiXCR and lists one record per CDR3 protein. In the table there are 700,000 or so distinct CDR3 sequences, 22% of which are singletons. Sequenced input: blood. The receptor set was obtained from a man in his 70s in good health.

The rearrangement links TRBV10-1 to TRBJ1-2; unclear D gene. Germline CDR1 is WNHNN and CDR2 is SYGVQD (reference sequence). The CDR3 has 14 amino acids. Trimming pared 0 bases from V and 8 bases from J, leaving 13 bases between. The CDR3 sequence is CASSESRQPGGYTF. CDR3 nucleotide sequence: TGCGCCAGCAGTGAGTCGAGGCAGCCGGGAGGCTACACCTTC.

The chain recombines TRBV7-2 with TRBJ2-2, with TRBD1 as a possible D gene (5 bases). The V and J ends lost 5 bases and 6 bases respectively, with 13 bases between them. Germline CDR1 SGHTA, CDR2 FQGNSA. The length of the CDR3 is 14 residues. CDR3 in DNA: TGTGCCAGCAGCCTACCCGTAGGGGCCGGGGAGCTGTTTTTT. Translation: CASSLPVGAGELFF.

This chain uses TRBV11-2 with TRBJ2-4; TRBD2 matches 7 bases. V lost 5 bases, J lost 2 bases, and 12 bases stayed unmatched. Germline V gene lookup returns CDR1 SGHAT and CDR2 FQNNGV. The length of the CDR3 is 17 residues. The chain's CDR3 is CASSGGLVGVTKNIQYF. CDR3 coding DNA: TGTGCCAGCAGCGGAGGACTAGTAGGTGTAACCAAAAACATTCAGTACTTC.

A few counts support this clonotype. The chain has TRBV19 and TRBJ1-3; no clear D gene. This CDR3 has 15 amino acids. Trimming took off 7 bases at V and 2 bases at J, with 15 bases between the two ends. From germline, CDR1 is LNHDA and CDR2 SQIVND (reference sequence). CDR3 sequence: CASNPLGGTGNTIYF. CDR3 nucleotide sequence: TGTGCCAGTAACCCCCTGGGAGGGACTGGAAACACCATATATTTT.

This chain connects TRBV12-3 or TRBV12-4 to TRBJ2-1; TRBD2 is a possible D gene (6 bases). The CDR3 is made up of 15 amino acids. The V and J ends lost 8 bases and 0 bases respectively, with 14 bases between them. The CDR3 spells CASGGSGDSYNEQFF. The CDR3 DNA reads as TGTGCCAGCGGGGGGAGCGGTGACTCCTACAATGAGCAGTTCTTC.

This clonotype has more than one count but fewer than ten. V usage is TRBV20-1 and J usage is TRBJ2-1; 8 positions match TRBD1. The CDR3 covers 12 residues. V lost 2 bases to trimming and J lost 8 bases; unmatched junction nucleotides: 2. In germline, CDR1 is DFQATT, CDR2 SNEGSKA (reference sequence). Here the CDR3 reads CSARSGGYEQFF. CDR3 nucleotides: TGCAGTGCTAGATCAGGGGGCTATGAGCAGTTCTTC.

A single count supports this clonotype. The V gene is TRBV10-3, the J gene TRBJ2-7; 14 bases align to TRBD2. Germline values: CDR1 ENHRY, CDR2 SYGVKD. Germline trimming cut 2 bases from V and 5 bases from J; bases unmatched to any gene: 2. This CDR3 has 15 amino acids. The CDR3 nucleotides are TGTGCCATCAGTGAGGGACTAGCGGGGGGTGACGAGCAGTACTTC. Translated, it gives CAISEGLAGGDEQYF.

This clonotype was observed a few times. The chain links TRBV11-2 to TRBJ1-3; 7 bases line up with TRBD1. The trim removed 8 bases at V and 2 bases at J, leaving 9 bases unmatched. Germline V gives CDR1 SGHAT, CDR2 FQNNGV. The CDR3 totals 15 residues. CDR3 coding DNA: TGTGCCAGCGGAAGGACAGGTCTTCCTGGAAACACCATATATTTT. Translated, it gives CASGRTGLPGNTIYF.

Only a few counts were recorded for this clonotype. The chain has TRBV19 and TRBJ2-3; 9 bases match TRBD2. V lost 8 bases, J lost 4 bases, and 10 bases stayed unmatched. The CDR3 sequence is 15 residues long. Per germline, CDR1 LNHDA and CDR2 SQIVND (reference sequence). CDR3 loop: CASGPERGVADTQYF. CDR3 bases: TGTGCCAGTGGCCCGGAGCGGGGGGTGGCAGATACGCAGTATTTT.

The gene calls are TRBV7-9 and TRBJ2-5; the D is unclear. This CDR3 contains 11 residues. CDR1 is SEHNR and CDR2 is FQNEAQ in the germline V gene (reference sequence). Trimming pared 3 bases from V and 7 bases from J, leaving 6 bases between. This CDR3 is CASSFEWTQYF. CDR3 DNA sequence: TGTGCCAGCAGCTTCGAGTGGACCCAGTACTTC.

This clonotype was picked up a small number of times. The rearrangement uses TRBV6-5 and TRBJ1-5; a weak D match, TRBD1 (6 bases). The CDR3 totals 14 residues. Germline V gene lookup returns CDR1 MNHEY and CDR2 SVGAGI. With 7 bases removed from V and 7 bases from J, the gap between germline ends came to 17 bases. DNA of the CDR3: TGTGCCAGCAATGCAGGGGAATGGGGACAGCCCCAGCATTTT. This sequence encodes CASNAGEWGQPQHF.

The chain carries TRBV29-1 and TRBJ1-6; no definite D call. Trimming removed 7 bases at V and 8 bases at J, with 15 bases between. The CDR3 runs 13 residues. From germline, CDR1 is SQVTM and CDR2 ANQGSEA. Here the CDR3 reads CSARKGEDSPLHF. The CDR3 DNA sequence: TGCAGCGCTAGAAAAGGAGAGGATTCACCCCTCCACTTT.

The chain has TRBV28 and TRBJ2-2; 7 bases are a match to TRBD2. J gave up 1 base and V 3 bases, and 8 bases lay outside the gene matches. This CDR3 comprises 17 residues. From germline, CDR1 is MDHEN and CDR2 SYDVKM. The DNA for the CDR3 is TGTGCCAGCAGTTTGGAGTACCGCGGGGGGAACACCGGGGAGCTGTTTTTT. Translation gives CASSLEYRGGNTGELFF.

The V call is TRBV7-2, the J call TRBJ1-4; TRBD1 matches at 9 bases. CDR3 length: 18 residues. The germline V gene encodes CDR1 SGHTA and CDR2 FQGNSA. V was clipped by 1 base and J by 8 bases; unmatched bases: 14. CDR3 DNA sequence: TGTGCCAGCAGCTTAGATCCGGGACAGGGACGAGAAGGCGAAAAACTGTTTTTT. Protein sequence: CASSLDPGQGREGEKLFF.

This clonotype was picked up a small number of times. Compared with germline, one end of the junction differs, possibly owing to a read error. The V call is TRBV7-3, the J call TRBJ2-5, with D uncertain. The CDR3 spans 13 residues. The V gene's germline CDR1 is SGHTA and CDR2 FQGTGA. CDR3 in amino acids: CASSLSSEETRYF. The CDR3 DNA follows: TGTGCCAGCAGCTTATCATCGGAAGAGACCCGGTACTTC.

This chain uses TRBV6-6 with TRBJ1-5, with D unclear. The germline CDR1 and CDR2 sequences are MNHNY and SVGAGI (reference sequence). Between the trimmed V and J ends, which lost 7 bases and 7 bases, there was a span of 14 bases. This CDR3 is 13 amino acids long. As DNA, the CDR3 is TGTGCCAGCAACTTGGCCCTCAGGCAGCCCCAGCATTTT. It yields the protein CASNLALRQPQHF.

This clonotype has a handful of counts. The chain uses TRBV24-1 and TRBJ2-1, with D maybe TRBD2 (5 bases). The J call is uncertain, as TRBJ2-5 better fits the DNA end. Germline CDR1 reads KGHDR; CDR2 reads SFDVKD. This CDR3 region has 13 residues. In DNA, the CDR3 is TGTGCCACCAGTGAAGAGGGTCGAGAGACCCAGTACTTC. Translated: CATSEEGRETQYF.

This clonotype occurred many times. The final CDR3 position lacks the conserved phenylalanine or tryptophan, pointing to a likely read error. The chain employs TRBV7-9 and TRBJ2-5; either TRBD1 or TRBD2 may supply D (5 bases each). CDR3 length: 13 amino acids. CDR1 is SEHNR, CDR2 FQNEAQ, per germline (reference sequence). Trimming took 1 base from V and 11 from J, leaving 14 bases between them. CDR3 region: CASSLEPLGEQYV. In nucleotides, the CDR3 is TGTGCCAGCAGCTTAGAACCGTTGGGGGAGCAGTACGTC.

This clonotype was seen a handful of times. V usage is TRBV18 and J usage is TRBJ1-1; D call uncertain. Germline assignment: CDR1 KGHSH and CDR2 LQKENI. V gave up 3 bases and J gave up 3 bases, with 8 bases separating them. This CDR3 has 13 residues. The CDR3 bases are TGTGCCAGCTCACCCTTAGAAGACACTGAAGCTTTCTTT. It encodes CASSPLEDTEAFF.

This clonotype was counted a few times. The chain combines TRBV6-6 with TRBJ1-1; 10 bases agree with TRBD1. This CDR3 has 14 residues. In germline, CDR1 is MNHNY, CDR2 SVGAGI (reference sequence). Trimming at V came to 4 bases and at J to 7 bases, leaving 6 bases not matched to a gene. The CDR3 spells CASSSTGGANEAFF. DNA of the CDR3: TGTGCCAGCAGTTCGACAGGGGGCGCGAATGAAGCTTTCTTT.

The chain joins TRBV7-9 to TRBJ2-1; TRBD1 matches at 7 bases. The V gene end was trimmed by 5 bases and the J gene end by 4 bases; junction bases not matched to a gene: 11. The CDR3 extends over 16 amino acids. Germline V gives CDR1 SEHNR, CDR2 FQNEAQ (reference sequence). The CDR3 reads CASSDNPGQTYNEQFF. Written as DNA, the CDR3 is TGTGCCAGCAGCGATAACCCGGGACAGACATACAATGAGCAGTTCTTC.

The gene calls are TRBV7-2 and TRBJ2-1; TRBD2 might be the D (6 bases). The germline V and J ends were trimmed by 2 bases and 5 bases, with 13 bases remaining between them. The germline V gene has CDR1 SGHTA and CDR2 FQGNSA. The CDR3 spans 15 residues. The CDR3 spells CASSLKEGFDNEQFF. DNA of the CDR3: TGTGCCAGCAGCTTAAAGGAGGGGTTCGACAATGAGCAGTTCTTC.